The T cell receptor (beta chain) under discussion was sequenced for a study of blood T cell repertoires in COVID-19. Germline CDR1 KGHSY, CDR2 FQNENV. CDR3 length equals 13 residues. V lost 6 bases, J lost 8 bases, and 8 bases stayed unmatched. Authors' analysis steps: Amplification with reference gene primers provided the estimates of nucleated cell counts. The data were produced by immunoSEQ multiplex PCR, yet TCRdb's version contains in-frame clones alone and is incomplete. The D gene and trimming were derived from the DNA, and the V and J assignments and clone size from that table. Here the sample spans hundreds of thousands of clones, 88% being singletons.

This sequence joins TRBV16 and TRBJ1-1, with TRBD1 identical over 8 bases. The sequence derives from a woman aged 30 to 39 who had recovered from COVID-19. Sequenced sample: PBMCs or T cells enriched from blood (not recorded which). This chain's CDR3 is CASSGTGSGEAFF. CDR3 DNA sequence: TGTGCCAGCAGTGGGACAGGTTCAGGGGAAGCTTTCTTT.